Included here is one TCR beta chain sequence, with context. The sample comes from a study of OX40 agonist ivuxolimab in advanced cancers. About the study: Dose-escalation patients suffered from hepatocellular carcinoma, melanoma, renal cell or head and neck cancer.

The table came from immunoSEQ multiplex PCR; TCRdb's copy has only in-frame clones and leaves some out. Of about 120,000 clones listed, 85% to 90% are singletons. Germline V CDR1 and CDR2: KGHSH, LQKENI. Trimming removed 5 bases from V and 1 base from J, with 8 bases in between. This CDR3 comprises 13 residues. This chain joins TRBV18 and TRBJ1-1; no clear D gene. This TCR derives from an adult with an advanced solid tumor such as melanoma, head and neck, liver or kidney cancer. The sequences come from CD4+ or CD8+ T cells sorted from blood, collected in a trial of the OX40 agonist ivuxolimab. The CDR3 coding sequence is TGTGCCAGCTCAACTGACGAGAACACTGAAGCTTTCTTT. Translation: CASSTDENTEAFF. Using reference TRBV18 and TRBJ1-1 for the parts outside the CDR3, the full variable domain is NAGVMQNPRHLVRRRGQEARLRCSPMKGHSHVYWYRQLPEEGLKFMVYLQKENIIDESGMPKERFSAEFPKEGPSILRIQQVVRGDSAAYFCASSTDENTEAFFGQGTRLTVV.